This T cell receptor beta chain was obtained from a study of T cell clonality in common variable immunodeficiency. Study-level points and caveats: Fewer deletions and N-nucleotide insertions were reportedly seen in common variable immunodeficiency TCR beta sequences. Compared with healthy controls, CVID subjects showed increased TCRbeta clonality, mostly in about a third. Links between repertoire features and CVID complications were heterogeneity-limited.

This clone appeared many times. No antigen is known for it. The read terminates 3 residues before the CDR3 end, so the remaining end is supplied by the germline J gene. CDR1 GTSNPN and CDR2 SVGIG come from the germline V gene (reference sequence). CDR3 length equals 14 residues. Trimming pared 5 bases from V and 4 bases from J, leaving 17 bases between. Control and CVID samples contributed equal amounts of genomic DNA. Sequencing was performed with immunoSEQ multiplex PCR; in TCRdb, only in-frame clones are kept and a portion is missing. The sample holds fewer than 35,000 clones, and no clone turns up only once.

This TCR was recovered from a human donor with common variable immunodeficiency. Sequenced sample: peripheral blood mononuclear cells. This chain joins TRBV30 and TRBJ1-1, with D unresolved. The sequenced CDR3 bases are TGTGCCTGGCAAGAGCCCTTGGCGGTCACTGAA. Its translation is CAWQEPLAVTE. The CDR3 as a whole reads CAWQEPLAVTEAFF.